One sample yielded the 10 T cell receptor beta chains listed below, sequenced in a study of OX40 agonist ivuxolimab in advanced cancers. TCRdb's copy holds only in-frame clones and misses some; the assay was immunoSEQ multiplex PCR. Of roughly 76,000 clones in the sample, around 90% were seen once. The sample here was CD4+ or CD8+ T cells sorted from blood, taken in a trial of the OX40 agonist ivuxolimab. The receptors were gathered from an adult with an advanced solid tumor such as melanoma, head and neck, liver or kidney cancer.

This chain joins TRBV9 and TRBJ1-5, with 8 bases aligning to TRBD1. V gave up 4 bases and J gave up 8 bases; unmatched junction bases: 8. CDR1 and CDR2 from the germline V gene are SGDLS and YYNGEE. This CDR3 comprises 14 residues. In DNA, the CDR3 is TGTGCCAGCAGCCCCCGCCCGGGACAGGAGCCCCAGCATTTT. Translated, it gives CASSPRPGQEPQHF.

The CDR3 loop reads CASSLEWSTDTQYF. DNA of the CDR3: TGTGCCAGCAGCTTAGAGTGGAGCACAGATACGCAGTATTTT. The V and J genes are TRBV7-6 and TRBJ2-3; D uncertain. The CDR3 length is 14 residues. The germline CDR1 and CDR2 sequences are SGHVS and FNYEAQ. V shed 1 base and J shed 0 bases, with 5 bases lying between them.

This clone showed up just once. The V call is TRBV7-2, the J call TRBJ2-7; D perhaps matches TRBD1 (5 bases). CDR1 and CDR2 (germline): SGHTA, FQGNSA. Trimming stripped 1 base from V and 6 bases from J, with 13 bases between. CDR3 length: 14 residues. CDR3 sequence (DNA): TGTGCCAGCAGCTTAGGGTTTAGGGGTTCCGAGCAGTACTTC. It is translated as CASSLGFRGSEQYF.

This chain uses TRBV10-2 with TRBJ2-5; no definite D call. Germline loops: CDR1 WSHSY, CDR2 SAAADI. V was shortened by 3 bases and J by 4 bases, with 9 bases between the two germline ends. The CDR3 length is 13 residues. CDR3: CASSELRRETQYF. DNA for the CDR3: TGCGCCAGCAGTGAATTACGTAGAGAGACCCAGTACTTC.

This clone was detected only a few times. The gene calls are TRBV27 and TRBJ1-1; no reliable D call. This CDR3 region has 14 residues. V shed 3 bases and J shed 1 base, with 9 bases lying between them. Germline V gene data show CDR1 as MNHEY and CDR2 as SMNVEV (reference sequence). The DNA for the CDR3 is TGTGCCAGCAGTTTGAAGTGGGAGAACACTGAAGCTTTCTTT. As protein: CASSLKWENTEAFF.

The J gene is TRBJ1-1, the V gene TRBV7-2; D not certain. V was pared by 5 bases and J by 6 bases, with 19 bases between. The CDR3 consists of 15 residues. Germline CDR1 and CDR2: SGHTA and FQGNSA. The DNA of the CDR3 is TGTGCCAGCAGCCCCATGGGAGGGCTGAAGGCTGAAGCTTTCTTT. It translates to CASSPMGGLKAEAFF.

The CDR3 bases are TGTGCCAGCTCCCCGGGCAGGGGGCCCCAAGAGACCCAGTACTTC. It codes for CASSPGRGPQETQYF. The rearrangement uses TRBV18 and TRBJ2-5, with 8 bases that match TRBD1. The germline gives CDR1 KGHSH, CDR2 LQKENI. J gave up 1 base and V 6 bases, and 7 bases lay outside the gene matches. This CDR3 comprises 15 residues.

This chain links TRBV5-4 with TRBJ2-7; possible D gene TRBD2, 5 bases. Germline V CDR1 and CDR2: SGHNT, YYREEE (reference sequence). The length of the CDR3 is 14 residues. The V and J ends lost 4 bases and 2 bases respectively, with 13 bases between them. The CDR3, as DNA: TGTGCCAGCAGCGAGAGGGCAGGACCCTACGAGCAGTACTTC. This gives the protein CASSERAGPYEQYF.

The chain recombines TRBV2 with TRBJ2-7, with D perhaps matching TRBD2 (7 bases). V lost 5 bases to trimming and J lost 7 bases, with 24 bases between them. Per the germline V gene, CDR1 is SNHLY and CDR2 is FYNNEI. This CDR3 has 16 amino acids. CDR3 coding DNA: TGTGCCAGCAGTCTGTACGGGGCGGGGGCCCAGGGGGAGCAGTACTTC. Translating it yields CASSLYGAGAQGEQYF.

This chain links TRBV30 with TRBJ1-1; weak D call: TRBD1 (6 bases). CDR1 is GTSNPN and CDR2 is SVGIG in the germline V gene (reference sequence). V was clipped by 4 bases and J by 0 bases, with 9 bases between them. The CDR3 is 13 residues long. Here the CDR3 DNA reads TGTGCCTGGACCCGGGGGCTGAACACTGAAGCTTTCTTT. Protein product: CAWTRGLNTEAFF.